This T cell receptor beta chain stems from a study of control samples from healthy donors and cancer patients. Trimming took 0 bases from V and 3 from J; bases not matched to a gene: 4. The CDR3 extends over 15 amino acids. Germline CDR1 is SGHRS and CDR2 is YFSETQ. Data came from immunoSEQ multiplex PCR; TCRdb stores just in-frame clones and leaves some out. This table has approximately 100,000 clones, about 89% appearing once. The chain links TRBV5-1 to TRBJ2-3; 7 bases fit TRBD2. Sequencing input: blood. The clonotype comes from a man aged 30-40 years in good health. The CDR3 DNA is TGCGCCAGCAGCTTGGATGGGGGAGGGACAGATACGCAGTATTTT. This codes for CASSLDGGGTDTQYF.